The entry below gives a single T cell receptor beta chain sequence along with its context. What this receptor recognizes is not known. The junction departs from the called germline gene at one end, perhaps through a read error. TCR beta VDJ combination and CDR3 sequence profiling used genomic DNA as the template. An Illumina HiSeq 2000 was used for TCR repertoire sequencing. Per the original workflow: TRBV/TRBJ rearrangement plots, CDR3 size and DJ length profiles, and Simpson's diversity index were used to assess repertoires. The most abundant DNA sequence in the deep sequencing data was defined as the immunodominant clone. CDR3 amino acid sequences were screened for sharing across subjects and were compared with published repertoires and the VDJdb database. TCRdb trimmed the raw reads at Q25, called clones with MiXCR and kept productive beta chains. Rows with one shared CDR3 protein collapse into an entry with the most common genes and DNA. These V and J calls rely on TCRdb rather than the paper's analysis. The sample table holds 400,000 to 500,000 distinct CDR3 sequences, of which around 72% were seen once. Around 4% of the sample belongs to the ten largest clones.

This entry belongs to a study of CD8+CD57+ T cells in acquired aplastic anemia (dated by TCRdb to 2016 to 2019). A note on the overall study: A mean of approximately 3 ug of DNA, ranging from about 0.19 to 30 ug, was extracted from sorted CD4+ and CD8+ cells. Mean read counts for healthy donor samples were around 10 million for CD4+ cells and under 14 million for CD8+ cells. Overall study results and their limits: Although around 30 CD8+ CDR3 sequences were shared by patients and controls, these sequences appeared highly expressed in patients and within the immunodominant clones of patients. Patients and healthy controls showed no significant difference in CD8+ Simpson's diversity (P=0.060).

CDR1 and CDR2 are read off the germline V gene (reference sequence) as SEHNR and FQNEAQ. The CDR3 runs 15 residues from the cysteine to the phenylalanine. The only DNA kept is the CDR3, 45 bases in frame from the first base. The study deep-sequenced TCR repertoires of sorted CD4+ and CD8+ blood T cells from severe aplastic anemia patients and healthy subjects. Ficoll-Paque density gradient centrifugation was used to isolate peripheral blood mononuclear cells. Before DNA extraction, CD4+ and CD8+ T cells were sorted with FACS or magnetic beads. The sequenced sample was sorted CD4+, CD8+, or CD8+CD57+ T cells (not recorded which) from PBMCs. This TCR was sampled from a human donor in good health, serving as a control. The chain was built from TRBV7-9 and TRBJ2-7, with the D segment identity uncertain. The sequenced DNA is TGCGCCAGCAGCCAGGTCCCCGTGCCCTCCTACGAGCAGTACTTC. Its product reads: CASSQVPVPSYEQYF.